The 7 T cell receptor beta chains in this list originate from one sample, sequenced in a study of blood T cell repertoires in COVID-19. Some clones are missing from TCRdb's copy, which holds only in-frame ones; the method was immunoSEQ multiplex PCR. Among 19,000 or so clones listed, 86% were seen once. The sequenced sample consisted of peripheral blood. These receptor sequences come from an older man with acute or convalescent COVID-19.

V usage is TRBV15 and J usage is TRBJ2-6; no clear D gene. In germline, CDR1 is LNHNV, CDR2 YYDKDF (reference sequence). Trimming took 1 base from V and 0 from J, leaving 10 bases between them. The CDR3 loop spans 17 amino acids. The CDR3 sequence is CATSRVRSVSGANVLTF. The CDR3 DNA is TGTGCCACCAGCAGAGTCAGAAGCGTCTCTGGGGCCAACGTCCTGACTTTC.

The rearrangement uses TRBV7-3 and TRBJ2-6, with TRBD1 matching over 7 bases. J lost 0 bases, V lost 2 bases, and 10 bases had no gene match. This CDR3 has 19 amino acids. From germline, CDR1 is SGHTA and CDR2 FQGTGA. The CDR3 loop reads CASSLARDSYYSGANVLTF. CDR3 sequence (DNA): TGTGCCAGCAGCTTAGCCCGGGACAGCTACTACTCTGGGGCCAACGTCCTGACTTTC.

The chain recombines TRBV29-1 with TRBJ2-1, with 9 bases fitting TRBD1. The CDR3 sequence is 13 residues long. J was trimmed by 4 bases and V by 4 bases; bases with no gene match: 2. Germline loops: CDR1 SQVTM, CDR2 ANQGSEA. CDR3 loop: CSVVDRGYNEQFF. CDR3 sequence (DNA): TGCAGCGTTGTGGACAGGGGATACAATGAGCAGTTCTTC.

The chain is built from TRBV3-1 (or the pseudogene TRBV3-2) and TRBJ1-1, with D perhaps TRBD1 (5 bases). The CDR3 has 14 amino acids. The germline V gene has CDR1 LGHDT and CDR2 YNNKEL (reference sequence). V lost 4 bases, J lost 3 bases, and 12 bases lay in between. The CDR3 is CASSPLRVYTEAFF. The CDR3 nucleotides are TGTGCCAGCAGCCCACTCAGGGTCTACACTGAAGCTTTCTTT.

V is TRBV7-2 and J is TRBJ1-2; perhaps TRBD1 as D (6 bases). The CDR3 spans 16 residues. V lost 2 bases to trimming and J lost 0 bases, with 13 bases between them. Per germline, CDR1 SGHTA and CDR2 FQGNSA. CDR3 sequence: CASSLSPAGANYGYTF. The DNA for the CDR3 is TGTGCCAGCAGCTTATCTCCCGCAGGGGCTAACTATGGCTACACCTTC.

The chain joins TRBV7-2 to TRBJ2-3; TRBD2 agrees at 9 bases. Unmatched junction bases numbered 5, after V lost 4 bases and J lost 0 bases. This CDR3 has 16 residues. The V gene's germline CDR1 is SGHTA and CDR2 FQGNSA. CDR3 nucleotide sequence: TGTGCCAGCAGCTCTACTAGCGGGTTTAGCACAGATACGCAGTATTTT. It specifies CASSSTSGFSTDTQYF.

The rearrangement links TRBV20-1 to TRBJ2-1, with a possible D match to TRBD2 (6 bases). Germline V gene sequence: CDR1 DFQATT, CDR2 SNEGSKA (reference sequence). Trimming stripped 3 bases from V and 4 bases from J, with 13 bases between. The CDR3 is 14 residues long. CDR3 region: CSASQTSGYNEQFF. The DNA of the CDR3 is TGCAGTGCTAGTCAGACTAGTGGTTACAATGAGCAGTTCTTC.